This TCR beta chain was documented in a study of cytomegalovirus exposure and HLA in healthy donors. PCR amplification relied on 60 Vbeta primers (plus 13 Jbeta primers). Using immunoSEQ multiplex PCR, the repertoire was profiled, and TCRdb retains in-frame clones only, with some absent. This table has approximately 70,000 clones, about 73% appearing once. V lost 4 bases and J 0 bases, leaving 10 bases between the germline ends. CDR1 is LNHDA, CDR2 SQIVND, per germline (reference sequence). The CDR3 is made up of 15 amino acids. Notes on the study in general: Later, an analysis showed that TCR beta chains associated with HLA were more clonally expanded than others that were equally common. Both high specificity and high sensitivity reportedly marked the classifier's diagnosis of cytomegalovirus status. Per a later analysis, about 15,000 TCR beta sequences showed association with HLA alleles at 0.05 false discovery rate.

About this clone itself: Its antigen is unidentified.

The source material was PBMCs. The receptor comes from a woman between 55 and 75 years old in good health and CMV-seropositive. The chain has TRBV19 and TRBJ2-1; tentative D call: TRBD2 (6 bases). The CDR3 reads CASSRGDPSYNEQFF. The CDR3 nucleotides are TGTGCCAGTAGTAGGGGGGACCCCTCCTACAATGAGCAGTTCTTC.